This T cell receptor beta chain was captured in a study of blood T cell repertoires in COVID-19. Measured with immunoSEQ multiplex PCR; TCRdb has only the in-frame clones, and not every one. The sample lists some 190,000 clones; 75% to 85% were seen once. The CDR3 runs 16 residues. CDR1 and CDR2 from the germline V gene are LGHNA and YNFKEQ. V was shortened by 0 bases and J by 2 bases, with 11 bases between the two germline ends. The chain combines TRBV4-2 with TRBJ1-3, with D uncertain. The TCR sequence derives from a man between 25 and 39 years old with acute COVID-19. The sample comprised PBMCs or T cells enriched from blood (not recorded which). In nucleotides, the CDR3 is TGTGCCAGCAGCCAAGATCCTTTGCAGGCTGGAAACACCATATATTTT. This sequence encodes CASSQDPLQAGNTIYF.